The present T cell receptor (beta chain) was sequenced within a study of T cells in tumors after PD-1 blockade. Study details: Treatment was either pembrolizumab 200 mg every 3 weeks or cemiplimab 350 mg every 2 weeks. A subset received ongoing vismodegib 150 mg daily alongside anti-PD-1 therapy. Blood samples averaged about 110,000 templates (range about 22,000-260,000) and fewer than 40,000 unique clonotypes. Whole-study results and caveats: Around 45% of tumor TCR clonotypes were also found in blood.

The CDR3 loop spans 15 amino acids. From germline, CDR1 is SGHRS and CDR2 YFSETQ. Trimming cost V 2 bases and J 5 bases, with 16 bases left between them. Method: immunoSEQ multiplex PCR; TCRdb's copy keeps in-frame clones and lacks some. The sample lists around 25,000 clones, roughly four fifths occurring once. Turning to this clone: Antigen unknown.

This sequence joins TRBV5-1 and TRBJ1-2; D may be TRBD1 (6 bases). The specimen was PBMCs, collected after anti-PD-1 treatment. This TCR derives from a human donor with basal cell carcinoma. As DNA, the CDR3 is TGCGCCAGCAGCTTATCTTACAGGGATAGTTATGGCTACACCTTC. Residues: CASSLSYRDSYGYTF.